Each of the 9 T cell receptor beta chains below was sequenced from the same sample in a study of T cell responses to AZD1222 COVID-19 vaccine. Repertoires were generated with immunoSEQ multiplex PCR, while TCRdb's copy carries only in-frame clones and drops some. The sample lists some 180,000 clones, 80% to 95% seen once, with approximately 1.3% in the top ten. Source: peripheral blood, taken on day 0 of AZD1222 vaccination. Every receptor here comes from an adult in good health.

The rearrangement uses TRBV15 and TRBJ2-1; 8 bases line up with TRBD2. Germline values: CDR1 LNHNV, CDR2 YYDKDF (reference sequence). CDR3 length equals 15 residues. Trimming removed 6 bases from V and 8 bases from J; junction bases left unmatched: 12. CDR3 amino acids: CATSGAGGGFDEQFF. The CDR3 nucleotides read TGTGCCACCAGTGGGGCGGGCGGGGGGTTTGATGAGCAGTTCTTC. The complete variable domain, with remaining parts taken from reference TRBV15 and TRBJ2-1, reads DAMVIQNPRYQVTQFGKPVTLSCSQTLNHNVMYWYQQKSSQAPKLLFHYYDKDFNNEADTPDNFQSRRPNTSFCFLDIRSPGLGDTAMYLCATSGAGGGFDEQFFGPGTRLTVL.

The rearrangement links TRBV18 to TRBJ2-1; 11 bases align to TRBD2. The germline V gene encodes CDR1 KGHSH and CDR2 LQKENI. V shed 6 bases and J 1 base; nucleotides not matched to a gene: 8. CDR3 length: 17 residues. For the CDR3, the DNA is TGTGCCAGCTCGGCCGGACTAGCGGGTGCTTCCTACAATGAGCAGTTCTTC. Its protein product is CASSAGLAGASYNEQFF.

This clone was seen once. V gene TRBV2 combines with J gene TRBJ1-1, with D possibly being TRBD1 (5 bases). This CDR3 comprises 14 residues. Germline assignment: CDR1 SNHLY and CDR2 FYNNEI. V lost 6 bases to trimming and J lost 0 bases, with 11 bases between them. CDR3 in amino acids: CASRTGGVNTEAFF. In DNA form, the CDR3 reads TGTGCCAGCAGGACGGGGGGAGTGAACACTGAAGCTTTCTTT.

The V and J genes are TRBV29-1 and TRBJ1-1, with D possibly TRBD1 on 6 matching bases. V dropped 6 bases and J dropped 1 base, with 15 bases sitting between them. The length of the CDR3 is 14 residues. CDR1 and CDR2 (germline): SQVTM, ANQGSEA. CDR3 in DNA: TGCAGCGTGGATGCAACAGGGCAGAACACTGAAGCTTTCTTT. Translating gives CSVDATGQNTEAFF.

This chain connects TRBV27 to TRBJ1-6, with D perhaps matching TRBD1 (6 bases). CDR3 length equals 15 residues. Per germline, CDR1 MNHEY and CDR2 SMNVEV (reference sequence). The V end was cut by 4 bases, the J end by 10 bases, with 17 bases between. The CDR3 protein is CASSSAGGTPSPLHF. For the CDR3, the DNA is TGTGCCAGCAGTTCTGCCGGAGGGACACCCTCACCCCTCCACTTT.

V and J are TRBV13 and TRBJ2-2; D unresolved. Per germline, CDR1 PRHDT and CDR2 FYEKMQ (reference sequence). Trimming pared 3 bases from V and 6 bases from J, leaving 8 bases between. The CDR3 length is 13 residues. DNA for the CDR3: TGTGCCAGCAGCTTTATGGGCTCCGGGGAGCTGTTTTTT. Its protein product is CASSFMGSGELFF. The whole variable domain, filled in from reference TRBV13 and TRBJ2-2, reads AAGVIQSPRHLIKEKRETATLKCYPIPRHDTVYWYQQGPGQDPQFLISFYEKMQSDKGSIPDRFSAQQFSDYHSELNMSSLELGDSALYFCASSFMGSGELFFGEGSRLTVL.

This clone came up once. The chain couples TRBV7-2 to TRBJ1-5; no reliable D call. Trimming left V 5 bases short and J 5 bases short, with 16 bases between. Germline V lookup: CDR1 SGHTA, CDR2 FQGNSA. This CDR3 spans 15 amino acids. CDR3: CASSPRPDLDQPQHF. CDR3 coding DNA: TGTGCCAGCAGCCCCCGTCCGGATCTTGATCAGCCCCAGCATTTT.

The chain employs TRBV14 and TRBJ1-6, with D hard to call. Per the germline V gene, CDR1 is SGHDN and CDR2 is FVKESK. Trimming removed 1 base from V and 7 bases from J, with 8 bases in between. This CDR3 contains 14 residues. The CDR3 DNA is TGTGCCAGCAGCCAAGTATTTGGGAATTCACCCCTCCACTTT. Translating it yields CASSQVFGNSPLHF.

This sequence joins TRBV12-5 and TRBJ2-1; D call uncertain. V lost 0 bases and J 10 bases, leaving 10 bases between the germline ends. Per germline, CDR1 LGHNT and CDR2 FRNRAP. There are 13 residues in the CDR3. CDR3 coding DNA: TGTGCTAGTGGTTTGGTCCCACACCGCGAGCAGTTCTTC. Translating gives CASGLVPHREQFF.